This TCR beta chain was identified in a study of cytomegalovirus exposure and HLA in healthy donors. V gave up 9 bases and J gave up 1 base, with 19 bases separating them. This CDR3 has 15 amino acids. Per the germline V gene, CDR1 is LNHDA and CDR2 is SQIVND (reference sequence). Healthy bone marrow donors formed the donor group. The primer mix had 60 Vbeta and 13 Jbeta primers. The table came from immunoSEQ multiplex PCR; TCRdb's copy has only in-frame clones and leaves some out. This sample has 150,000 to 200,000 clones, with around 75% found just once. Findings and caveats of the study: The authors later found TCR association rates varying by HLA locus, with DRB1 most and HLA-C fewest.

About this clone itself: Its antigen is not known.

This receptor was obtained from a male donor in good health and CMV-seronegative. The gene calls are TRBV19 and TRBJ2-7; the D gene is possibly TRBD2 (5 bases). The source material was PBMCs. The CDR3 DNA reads TGTGCCAGCCGACGGAACCCGACGGGATCCTACGAGCAGTACTTC. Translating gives CASRRNPTGSYEQYF.